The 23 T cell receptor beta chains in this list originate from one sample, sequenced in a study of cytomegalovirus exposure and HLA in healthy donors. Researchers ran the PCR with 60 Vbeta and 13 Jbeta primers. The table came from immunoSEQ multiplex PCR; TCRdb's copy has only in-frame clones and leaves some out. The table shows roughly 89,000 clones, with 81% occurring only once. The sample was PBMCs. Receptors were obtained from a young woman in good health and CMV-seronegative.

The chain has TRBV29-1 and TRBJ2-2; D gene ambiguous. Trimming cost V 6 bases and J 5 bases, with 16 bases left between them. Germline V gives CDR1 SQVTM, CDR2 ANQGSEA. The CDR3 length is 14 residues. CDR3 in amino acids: CSVRGDWHTGELFF. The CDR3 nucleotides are TGCAGCGTCCGCGGTGACTGGCATACCGGGGAGCTGTTTTTT.

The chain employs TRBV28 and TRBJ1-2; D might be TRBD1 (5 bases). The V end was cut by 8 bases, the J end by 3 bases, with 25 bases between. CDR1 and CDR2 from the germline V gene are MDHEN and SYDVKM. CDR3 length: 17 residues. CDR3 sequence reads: CASAYDPGAPGDYGYTF. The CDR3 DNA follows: TGTGCCAGCGCCTACGATCCCGGGGCCCCGGGAGACTATGGCTACACCTTC.

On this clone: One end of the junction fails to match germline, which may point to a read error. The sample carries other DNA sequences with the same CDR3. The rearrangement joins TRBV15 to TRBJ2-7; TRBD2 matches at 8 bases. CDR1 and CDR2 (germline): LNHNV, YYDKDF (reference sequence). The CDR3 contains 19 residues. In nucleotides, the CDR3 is TGTGCCACCAGTAGAGAACGGGGGGGTTGGGGACAAAGGTCGGGCGAGCAGTACTTC. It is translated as CATSRERGGWGQRSGEQYF.

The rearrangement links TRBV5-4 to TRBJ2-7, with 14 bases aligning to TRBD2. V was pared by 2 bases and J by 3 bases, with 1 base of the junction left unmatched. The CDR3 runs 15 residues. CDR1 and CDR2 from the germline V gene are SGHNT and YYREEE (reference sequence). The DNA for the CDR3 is TGTGCCAGCAGCTTTGGGACTAGCGGGAGCTACGAGCAGTACTTC. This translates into CASSFGTSGSYEQYF. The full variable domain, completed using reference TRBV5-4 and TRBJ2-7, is ETGVTQSPTHLIKTRGQQVTLRCSSQSGHNTVSWYQQALGQGPQFIFQYYREEENGRGNFPPRFSGLQFPNYSSELNVNALELDDSALYLCASSFGTSGSYEQYFGPGTRLTVT.

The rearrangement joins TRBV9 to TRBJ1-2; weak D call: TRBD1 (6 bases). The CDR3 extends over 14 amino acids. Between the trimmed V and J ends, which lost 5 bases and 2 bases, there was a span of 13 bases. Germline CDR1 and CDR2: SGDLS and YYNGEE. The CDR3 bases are TGTGCCAGCAGGGAGACGGACAGAAACTATGGCTACACCTTC. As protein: CASRETDRNYGYTF.

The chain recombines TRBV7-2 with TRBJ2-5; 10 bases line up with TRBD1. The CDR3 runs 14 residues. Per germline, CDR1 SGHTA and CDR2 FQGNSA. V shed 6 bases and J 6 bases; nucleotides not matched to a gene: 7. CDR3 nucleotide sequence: TGTGCCAGCAGTCCGACAGGGGGCAAAAAGACCCAGTACTTC. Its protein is CASSPTGGKKTQYF.

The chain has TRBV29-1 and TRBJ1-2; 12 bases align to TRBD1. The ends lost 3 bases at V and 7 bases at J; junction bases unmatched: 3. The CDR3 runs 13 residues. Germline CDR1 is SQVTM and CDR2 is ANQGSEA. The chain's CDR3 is CSVDRDRGPGYTF. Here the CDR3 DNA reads TGCAGCGTTGATAGGGACAGGGGGCCTGGCTACACCTTC.

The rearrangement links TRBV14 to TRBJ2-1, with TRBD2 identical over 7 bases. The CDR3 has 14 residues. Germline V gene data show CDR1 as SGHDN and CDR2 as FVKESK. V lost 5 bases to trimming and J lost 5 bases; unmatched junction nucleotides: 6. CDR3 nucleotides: TGTGCCAGCAGCGGATTGGGACTAAACAATGAGCAGTTCTTC. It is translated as CASSGLGLNNEQFF.

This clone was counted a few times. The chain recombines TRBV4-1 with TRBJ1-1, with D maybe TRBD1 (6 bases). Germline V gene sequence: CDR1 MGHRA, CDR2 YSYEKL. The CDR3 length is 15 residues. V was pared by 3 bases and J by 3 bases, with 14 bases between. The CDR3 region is CASSQYGTSDTEAFF. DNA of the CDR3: TGCGCCAGCAGCCAGTACGGGACATCTGACACTGAAGCTTTCTTT.

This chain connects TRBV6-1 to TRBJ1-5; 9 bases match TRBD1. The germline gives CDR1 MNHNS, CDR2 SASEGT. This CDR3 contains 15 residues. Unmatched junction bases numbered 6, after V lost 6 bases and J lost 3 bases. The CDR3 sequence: CASRGQGGFNQPQHF. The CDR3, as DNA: TGTGCCAGCAGGGGACAGGGAGGCTTCAATCAGCCCCAGCATTTT.

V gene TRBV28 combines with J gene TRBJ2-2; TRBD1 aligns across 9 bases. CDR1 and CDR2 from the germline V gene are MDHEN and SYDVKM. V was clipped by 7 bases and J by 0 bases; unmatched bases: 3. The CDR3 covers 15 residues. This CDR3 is CASTRDRANTGELFF. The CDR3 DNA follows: TGTGCCAGCACACGGGACAGGGCGAACACCGGGGAGCTGTTTTTT.

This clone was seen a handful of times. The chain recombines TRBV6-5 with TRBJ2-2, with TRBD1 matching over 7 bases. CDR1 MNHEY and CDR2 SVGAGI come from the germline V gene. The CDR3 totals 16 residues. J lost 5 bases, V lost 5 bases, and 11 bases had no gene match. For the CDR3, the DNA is TGTGCCAGCAGTCACTTTCGGACAGGACGAACCGGGGAGCTGTTTTTT. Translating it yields CASSHFRTGRTGELFF.

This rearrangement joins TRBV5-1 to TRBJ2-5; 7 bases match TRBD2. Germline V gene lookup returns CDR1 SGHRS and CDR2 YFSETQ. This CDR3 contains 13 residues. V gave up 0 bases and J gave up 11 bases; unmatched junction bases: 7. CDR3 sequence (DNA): TGCGCCAGCAGCTTGGAACTTCCCGGGAGGCAGTACTTC. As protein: CASSLELPGRQYF.

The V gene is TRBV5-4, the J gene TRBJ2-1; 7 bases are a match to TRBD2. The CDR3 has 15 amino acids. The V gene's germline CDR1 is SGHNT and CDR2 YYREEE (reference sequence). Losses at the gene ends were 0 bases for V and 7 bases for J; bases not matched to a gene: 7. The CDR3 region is CASSLVGEGLNEQFF. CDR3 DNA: TGTGCCAGCAGCTTGGTGGGGGAGGGCCTTAATGAGCAGTTCTTC.

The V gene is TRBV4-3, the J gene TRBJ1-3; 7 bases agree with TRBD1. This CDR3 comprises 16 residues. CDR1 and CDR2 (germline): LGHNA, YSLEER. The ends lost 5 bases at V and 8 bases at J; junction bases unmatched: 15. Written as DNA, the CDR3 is TGCGCCAGCAGCACCTACAGGGGCCCCGAAGAGGACACCATATATTTT. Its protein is CASSTYRGPEEDTIYF.

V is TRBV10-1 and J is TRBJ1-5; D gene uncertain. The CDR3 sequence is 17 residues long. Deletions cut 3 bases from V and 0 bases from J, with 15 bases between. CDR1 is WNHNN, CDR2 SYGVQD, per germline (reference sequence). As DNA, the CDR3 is TGCGCCAGCAGTGACTTGACAATGGGCCTTAGCAATCAGCCCCAGCATTTT. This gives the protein CASSDLTMGLSNQPQHF.

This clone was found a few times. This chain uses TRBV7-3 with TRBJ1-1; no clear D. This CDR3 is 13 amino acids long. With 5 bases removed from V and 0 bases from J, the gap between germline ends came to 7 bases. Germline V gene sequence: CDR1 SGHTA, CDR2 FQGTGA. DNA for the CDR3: TGTGCCAGCAGCCCGTCCGTGAACACTGAAGCTTTCTTT. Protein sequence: CASSPSVNTEAFF.

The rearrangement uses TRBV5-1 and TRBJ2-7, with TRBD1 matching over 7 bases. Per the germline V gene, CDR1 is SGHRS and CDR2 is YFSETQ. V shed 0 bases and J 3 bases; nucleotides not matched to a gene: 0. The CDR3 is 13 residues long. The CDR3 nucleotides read TGCGCCAGCAGCTTGGACAGGGGCTACGAGCAGTACTTC. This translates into CASSLDRGYEQYF.

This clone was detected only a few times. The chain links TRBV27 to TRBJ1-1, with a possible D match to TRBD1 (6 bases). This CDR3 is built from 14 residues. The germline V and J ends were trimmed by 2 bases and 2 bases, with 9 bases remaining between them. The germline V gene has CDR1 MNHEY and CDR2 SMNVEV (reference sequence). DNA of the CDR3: TGTGCCAGCAGTTTAAAAGGGACAAACACTGAAGCTTTCTTT. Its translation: CASSLKGTNTEAFF.

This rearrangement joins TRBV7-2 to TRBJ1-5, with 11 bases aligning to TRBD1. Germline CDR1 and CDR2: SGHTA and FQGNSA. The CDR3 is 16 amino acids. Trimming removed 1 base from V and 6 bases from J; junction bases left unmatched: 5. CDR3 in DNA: TGTGCCAGCAGCTTAGAGGACAGGGGGCTTTTTCAGCCCCAGCATTTT. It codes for CASSLEDRGLFQPQHF.

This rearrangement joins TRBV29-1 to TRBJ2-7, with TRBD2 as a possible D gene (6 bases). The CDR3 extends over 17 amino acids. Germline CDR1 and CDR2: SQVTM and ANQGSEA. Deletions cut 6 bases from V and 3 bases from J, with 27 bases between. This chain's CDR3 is CSVGRKASKVGGYEQYF. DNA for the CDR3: TGCAGCGTAGGGCGTAAGGCCTCCAAAGTGGGGGGCTACGAGCAGTACTTC.

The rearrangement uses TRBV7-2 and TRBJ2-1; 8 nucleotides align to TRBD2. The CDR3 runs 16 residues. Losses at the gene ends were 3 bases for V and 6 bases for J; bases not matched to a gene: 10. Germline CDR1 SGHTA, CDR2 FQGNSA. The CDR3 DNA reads TGTGCCAGCAGCTTCGGGGGGGGCGGGGCGAGCAATGAGCAGTTCTTC. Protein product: CASSFGGGGASNEQFF.

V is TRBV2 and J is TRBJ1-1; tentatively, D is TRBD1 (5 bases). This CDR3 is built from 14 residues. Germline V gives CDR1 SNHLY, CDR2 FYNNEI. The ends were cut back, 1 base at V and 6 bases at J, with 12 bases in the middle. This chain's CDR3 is CASSEGIRVAEAFF. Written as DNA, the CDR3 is TGTGCCAGCAGTGAAGGGATCAGGGTGGCTGAAGCTTTCTTT.